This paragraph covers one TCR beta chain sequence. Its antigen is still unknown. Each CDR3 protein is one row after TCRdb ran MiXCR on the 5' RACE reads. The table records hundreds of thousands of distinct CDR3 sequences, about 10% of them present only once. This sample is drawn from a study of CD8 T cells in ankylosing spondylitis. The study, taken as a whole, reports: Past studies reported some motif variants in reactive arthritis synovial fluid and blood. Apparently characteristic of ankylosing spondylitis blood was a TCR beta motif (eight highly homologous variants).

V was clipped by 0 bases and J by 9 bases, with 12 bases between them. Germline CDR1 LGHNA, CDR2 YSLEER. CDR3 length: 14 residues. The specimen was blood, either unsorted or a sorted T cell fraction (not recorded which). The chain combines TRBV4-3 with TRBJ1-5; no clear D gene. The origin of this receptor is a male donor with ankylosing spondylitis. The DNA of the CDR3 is TGCGCCAGCAGCCAAGAAGCGGGTACGCCGCCCCAGCATTTT. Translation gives CASSQEAGTPPQHF.